This is a list of T cell receptor beta chains from one sample in a study of regulatory T cells in long-lasting Graves disease. TCRdb fed the multiplex PCR reads into MiXCR, producing one record per CDR3 protein. The data show about 470,000 distinct CDR3 sequences, with roughly 21% seen just once and about 6.6% held by the top ten. This material consisted of peripheral blood mononuclear cells (PBMCs), taken when the disease was refractory, from a patient treated with antithyroid drugs. The source of these receptors is a female donor with Graves disease. Each CDR3 is given without its conserved first and last residue.

>TRBV29-1|TRBJ1-2
SVEAGHGYT
>TRBV9|TRBJ2-7
ASSVTGEGAHEQY
>TRBV5-1|TRBJ2-7
ASSPLDGDGYEQY
>TRBV7-6|TRBJ2-5
ASSLGYRGSRETQY
>TRBV29-1|TRBJ1-2
SVPTGGFGYT
>TRBV6-2/TRBV6-3|TRBJ1-1
ASRRRMNTEAF
>TRBV27|TRBJ2-7
ASSDRGYERY
>TRBV5-1|TRBJ1-4
ASSLGQGDKLF
>TRBV20-1|TRBJ2-5
SARGTSGQEIQY
>TRBV2|TRBJ2-1
ASRRTSGSYNEQF
>TRBV5-7|TRBJ1-5
ASSRAGGDRGRRNQPQH
>TRBV28|TRBJ2-5
ASSFRDREFETQY
>TRBV11-1|TRBJ2-5
ASSLWGYETQY
>TRBV2|TRBJ2-2
ASNLLTSGELF
>TRBV19|TRBJ1-6
ASSSTLTAYNSPLH
>TRBV4-1|TRBJ2-5
ASSQDPGEETQY
>TRBV11-2|TRBJ1-2
ASSFVGISGGYT
>TRBV29-1|TRBJ2-5
SVEPQVPRETQY
>TRBV2|TRBJ2-3
ASNKGAGGSTDTQY
>TRBV29-1|TRBJ2-7
SVEDDRDSFEQY
>TRBV29-1|TRBJ2-4
SVGGLAKNIQY
>TRBV2|TRBJ2-7
ASAGDRYEQY
>TRBV11-2|TRBJ2-2
ASSLLTSGSGELF
>TRBV9|TRBJ1-1
ASSPTSGTYRTEAF
>TRBV4-3|TRBJ2-5
ASSQDKTEGETQY
>TRBV20-1|TRBJ2-7
SASPGGGYEQY